Reported below is one TCR beta chain. The antigen is undetermined. CDR3 size: 16 residues. The ends were cut back, 1 base at V and 0 bases at J, with 15 bases in the middle. Germline CDR1 SQVTM, CDR2 ANQGSEA. The source of the sample is a study of response to subunit inactivated influenza vaccine. Overall study results and limits: Every seasonal influenza vaccination brings in few new T cells, the authors suggested.

MiXCR, applied by TCRdb to the RT-PCR reads, yields one record per CDR3 protein. The sample shows under 850,000 distinct CDR3 sequences, approximately 17% of them seen only once. The source material was PBMCs from blood, sampled roughly 5 days after vaccination. The source is a man aged 50 or older who received an inactivated influenza vaccine. The chain couples TRBV29-1 to TRBJ2-5; a possible D gene is TRBD1 (5 bases). CDR3 DNA sequence: TGCAGCGTTGAAGCCCCGGACACTTGGTACCAAGAGACCCAGTACTTC. This translates into CSVEAPDTWYQETQYF.